This TCR beta chain was captured by sequencing in a study of technical replicates of blood from several donors. V shed 7 bases, J shed 7 bases, and the junction held 13 bases outside the gene matches. The CDR3 totals 15 residues. CDR1 is MNHEY and CDR2 is SVGAGI in the germline V gene. Sequencing used immunoSEQ multiplex PCR; TCRdb keeps in-frame clones, though not all of them. The sample holds about 98,000 clones, approximately 95% seen once. The sequenced sample was T cells isolated from PBMCs. The chain combines TRBV6-5 with TRBJ1-5; TRBD1 aligns across 7 bases. The sequence was obtained from a human donor in good health. In nucleotides, the CDR3 is TGTGCCAGCACCCAAGAACACAGGGGAATCCAGCCCCAGCATTTT. Amino acid sequence: CASTQEHRGIQPQHF.